The clone carrying this T cell receptor (beta chain) was counted a few times. Its antigen is currently unknown. Focal radiation plus CTLA-4 blockade with ipilimumab was given to patients with chemo-refractory metastatic non-small-cell lung cancer. The data were obtained in a study of radiotherapy plus CTLA-4 blockade in lung cancer. Study summary: Among patients, roughly 17% showed objective responses, and about 31% had disease control.

The method was immunoSEQ multiplex PCR; TCRdb's version includes in-frame clones alone and lacks a portion of them. Of roughly 98,000 clones listed, 82% are singletons. The CDR3 has 14 residues. CDR1 is MDHEN, CDR2 SYDVKM, per germline. V was trimmed by 7 bases and J by 5 bases, leaving 18 bases between them. General study points: According to reports, early shifts in blood T cell clones, alongside interferon-beta, forecast response most accurately.

The chain links TRBV28 to TRBJ2-7; D is unresolved. The TCR originated in a human donor with non-small cell lung cancer who had a partial response to radiotherapy plus ipilimumab. Sequencing was performed on peripheral blood, taken from a patient treated with radiotherapy plus ipilimumab. The CDR3 reads CASNSDWNTNEQYF. CDR3 in DNA: TGTGCCAGCAATTCCGATTGGAACACTAACGAGCAGTACTTC.